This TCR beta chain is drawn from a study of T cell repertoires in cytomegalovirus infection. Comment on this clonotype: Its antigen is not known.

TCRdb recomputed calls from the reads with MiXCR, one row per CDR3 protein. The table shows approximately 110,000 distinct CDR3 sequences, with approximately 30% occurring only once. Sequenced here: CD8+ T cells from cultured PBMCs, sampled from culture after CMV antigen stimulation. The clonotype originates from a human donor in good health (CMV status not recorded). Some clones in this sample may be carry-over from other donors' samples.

CDR3 nucleotide sequence: TGTGCCCTTAAAGAGGCAACTAATGAAAAACTGTTTTTT. Its protein is CALKEATNEKLFF. The J gene is TRBJ1-4, the V gene TRBV7-9, with D uncertain. This CDR3 spans 13 amino acids. V was pared by 11 bases and J by 0 bases, with 10 bases between. The germline V gene has CDR1 SEHNR and CDR2 FQNEAQ (reference sequence).